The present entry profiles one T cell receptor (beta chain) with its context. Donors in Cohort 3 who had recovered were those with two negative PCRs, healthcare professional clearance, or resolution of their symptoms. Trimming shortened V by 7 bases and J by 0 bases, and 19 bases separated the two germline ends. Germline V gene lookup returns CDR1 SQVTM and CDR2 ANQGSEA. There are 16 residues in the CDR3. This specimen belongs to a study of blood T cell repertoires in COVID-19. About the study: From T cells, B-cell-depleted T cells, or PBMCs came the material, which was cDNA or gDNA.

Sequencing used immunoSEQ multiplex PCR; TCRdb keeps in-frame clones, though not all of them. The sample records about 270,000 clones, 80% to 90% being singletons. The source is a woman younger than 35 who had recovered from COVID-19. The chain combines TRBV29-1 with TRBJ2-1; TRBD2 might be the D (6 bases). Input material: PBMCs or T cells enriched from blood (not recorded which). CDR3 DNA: TGCAGCGGCGGCACATTAGCGGCCAGCTCCTACAATGAGCAGTTCTTC. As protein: CSGGTLAASSYNEQFF.